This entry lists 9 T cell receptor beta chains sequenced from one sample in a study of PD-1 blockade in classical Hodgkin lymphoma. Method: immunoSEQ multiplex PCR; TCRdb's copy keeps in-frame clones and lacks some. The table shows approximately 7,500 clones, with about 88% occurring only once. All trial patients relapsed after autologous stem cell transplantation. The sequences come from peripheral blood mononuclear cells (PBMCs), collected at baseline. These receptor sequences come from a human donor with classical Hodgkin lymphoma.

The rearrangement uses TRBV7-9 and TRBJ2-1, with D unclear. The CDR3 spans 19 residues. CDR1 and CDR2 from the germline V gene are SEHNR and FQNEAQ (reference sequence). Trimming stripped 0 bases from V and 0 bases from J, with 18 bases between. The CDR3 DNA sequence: TGTGCCAGCAGCTTAGCGGCCCGTGGATTACTGAGCTCCTACAATGAGCAGTTCTTC. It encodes CASSLAARGLLSSYNEQFF.

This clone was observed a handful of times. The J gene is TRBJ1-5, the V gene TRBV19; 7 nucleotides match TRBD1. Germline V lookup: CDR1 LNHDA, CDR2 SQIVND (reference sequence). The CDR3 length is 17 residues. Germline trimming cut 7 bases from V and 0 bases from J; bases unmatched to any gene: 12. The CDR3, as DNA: TGTGCCAGTAAGGACAGGCTCTACCCTTATAGCAATCAGCCCCAGCATTTT. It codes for CASKDRLYPYSNQPQHF. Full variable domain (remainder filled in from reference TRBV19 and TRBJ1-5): DGGITQSPKYLFRKEGQNVTLSCEQNLNHDAMYWYRQDPGQGLRLIYYSQIVNDFQKGDIAEGYSVSREKKESFPLTVTSAQKNPTAFYLCASKDRLYPYSNQPQHFGDGTRLSIL.

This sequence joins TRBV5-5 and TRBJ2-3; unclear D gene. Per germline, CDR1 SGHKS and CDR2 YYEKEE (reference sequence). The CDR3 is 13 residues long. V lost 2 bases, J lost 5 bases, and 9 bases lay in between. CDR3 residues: CASSLLEVDTQYF. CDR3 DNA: TGTGCCAGCAGCTTATTAGAGGTAGATACGCAGTATTTT.

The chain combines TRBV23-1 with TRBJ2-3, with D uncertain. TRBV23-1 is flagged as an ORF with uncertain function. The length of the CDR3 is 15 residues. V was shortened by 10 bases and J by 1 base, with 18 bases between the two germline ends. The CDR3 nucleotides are TGCGCCACCCCAACGCGGACCGATGGCACAGATACGCAGTATTTT. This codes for CATPTRTDGTDTQYF.

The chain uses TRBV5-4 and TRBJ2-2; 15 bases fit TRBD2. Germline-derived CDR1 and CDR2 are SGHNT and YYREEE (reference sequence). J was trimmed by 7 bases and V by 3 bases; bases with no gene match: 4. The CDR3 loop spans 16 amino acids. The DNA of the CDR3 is TGTGCCAGCAGCTGGGGACTAGCGGGAGGCAGCGGGGAGCTGTTTTTT. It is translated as CASSWGLAGGSGELFF.

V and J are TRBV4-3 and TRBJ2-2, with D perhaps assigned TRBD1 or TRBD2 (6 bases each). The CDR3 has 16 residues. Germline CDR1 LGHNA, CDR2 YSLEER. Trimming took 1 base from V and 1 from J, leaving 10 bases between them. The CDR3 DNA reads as TGCGCCAGCAGCCAAGCGGGGGCCCTGAACACCGGGGAGCTGTTTTTT. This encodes CASSQAGALNTGELFF.

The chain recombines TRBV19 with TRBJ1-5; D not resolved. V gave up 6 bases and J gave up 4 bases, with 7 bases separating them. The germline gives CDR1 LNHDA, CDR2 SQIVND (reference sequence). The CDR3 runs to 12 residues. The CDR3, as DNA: TGTGCCAGTAGAGGTAAAAATCAGCCCCAGCATTTT. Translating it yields CASRGKNQPQHF.

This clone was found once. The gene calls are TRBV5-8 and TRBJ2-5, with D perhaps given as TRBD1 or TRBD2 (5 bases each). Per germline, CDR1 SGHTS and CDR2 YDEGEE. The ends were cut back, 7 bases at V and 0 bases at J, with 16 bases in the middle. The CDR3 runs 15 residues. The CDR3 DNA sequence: TGTGCCAGCCCGATGGCTGGGGGTTACCAAGAGACCCAGTACTTC. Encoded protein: CASPMAGGYQETQYF. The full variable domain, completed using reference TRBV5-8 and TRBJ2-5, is EAGVTQSPTHLIKTRGQQATLRCSPISGHTSVYWYQQALGLGLQFLLWYDEGEERNRGNFPPRFSGRQFPNYSSELNVNALELEDSALYLCASPMAGGYQETQYFGPGTRLLVL.

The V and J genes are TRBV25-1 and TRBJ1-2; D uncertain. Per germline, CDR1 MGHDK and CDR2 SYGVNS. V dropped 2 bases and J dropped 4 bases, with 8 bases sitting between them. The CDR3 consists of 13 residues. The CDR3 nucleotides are TGTGCCAGCAGTGAAGGCCGCTCCTATGGCTACACCTTC. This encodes CASSEGRSYGYTF.